This T cell receptor beta chain comes out of a study of cytomegalovirus exposure and HLA in healthy donors. Background on the study: Per a later analysis, the approximately 690 first-cohort and under 150 validation repertoires shared one platform. General study results and limits: In the approximately 120 validation repertoires, a later analysis found that first-cohort TCR clusters tended to co-occur. Reports showed the classifier diagnosing cytomegalovirus status with high specificity and sensitivity.

The CDR3 totals 15 residues. V was shortened by 2 bases and J by 1 base, with 11 bases between the two germline ends. Per germline, CDR1 MNHEY and CDR2 SMNVEV (reference sequence). Libraries were prepared by immunoSEQ multiplex PCR; TCRdb keeps only in-frame clonotypes and omits some of them. The data show approximately 220,000 clones, approximately 88% seen once. As for this clone: Its antigen is as yet unknown.

The sequence came from a woman younger than 45 in good health and CMV-seropositive. The specimen sequenced was PBMCs. This chain links TRBV27 with TRBJ2-5; D is tentatively TRBD1 or TRBD2 (5 bases each). CDR3 sequence: CASSLSIGGQETQYF. The CDR3 DNA reads as TGTGCCAGCAGTTTAAGTATTGGGGGCCAAGAGACCCAGTACTTC.